This passage covers 13 T cell receptor beta chains from one sample sequenced in a study of blood T cell repertoires in COVID-19. The repertoire was sequenced with immunoSEQ multiplex PCR; TCRdb's copy has only in-frame clones and lacks some. The sample holds some 200,000 clones, under 85% seen once. Sample: peripheral blood. The receptors shown here come from a woman aged 40 to 49 with acute or convalescent COVID-19.

This clone was observed a handful of times. The chain employs TRBV4-1 and TRBJ1-1, with 9 positions matching TRBD1. This CDR3 has 17 amino acids. CDR1 is MGHRA, CDR2 YSYEKL, per germline. Germline trimming cut 6 bases from V and 5 bases from J; bases unmatched to any gene: 16. CDR3 residues: CASRPETGGMVGTEAFF. The CDR3 nucleotides are TGCGCCAGCAGACCAGAGACAGGGGGTATGGTTGGGACTGAAGCTTTCTTT.

The chain uses TRBV6-6 and TRBJ1-6, with a tentative D call TRBD1 (5 bases). Germline V CDR1 and CDR2: MNHNY, SVGAGI (reference sequence). The CDR3 sequence is 15 residues long. Trimming shortened V by 2 bases and J by 2 bases, and 7 bases separated the two germline ends. CDR3 nucleotides: TGTGCCAGCAGTTACGGGGCCGCCTATAATTCACCCCTCCACTTT. It codes for CASSYGAAYNSPLHF.

This clone came up a few times. The gene calls are TRBV24-1 and TRBJ1-1; tentative D call: TRBD1 (5 bases). The V gene's germline CDR1 is KGHDR and CDR2 SFDVKD. CDR3 size: 13 residues. V gave up 7 bases and J gave up 4 bases, with 12 bases separating them. CDR3 amino acids: CATRVGQGTEAFF. CDR3 in DNA: TGTGCCACCAGAGTGGGGCAGGGCACTGAAGCTTTCTTT.

The chain couples TRBV5-1 to TRBJ1-2; 9 bases are shared with TRBD1. The CDR3 spans 17 residues. The V and J ends lost 4 bases and 6 bases, in that order; junction bases with no gene match: 16. Germline assignment: CDR1 SGHRS and CDR2 YFSETQ. This chain's CDR3 is CASSNRDRASLGDGYTF. CDR3 in DNA: TGCGCCAGCAGCAACCGGGACAGGGCATCATTGGGAGATGGCTACACCTTC.

This chain joins TRBV5-4 and TRBJ2-7, with a weak D call TRBD2 (6 bases). The CDR3 has 16 residues. The V end was cut by 0 bases, the J end by 3 bases, with 16 bases between. The germline V gene has CDR1 SGHNT and CDR2 YYREEE (reference sequence). The CDR3 protein is CASSLGGRSRVYEQYF. The CDR3 DNA reads TGTGCCAGCAGCTTGGGGGGGAGGAGTAGGGTCTACGAGCAGTACTTC.

The rearrangement links TRBV4-1 to TRBJ1-1, with D unresolved. The V and J ends lost 6 bases and 1 base respectively, with 9 bases between them. This CDR3 is 13 amino acids long. Germline V gives CDR1 MGHRA, CDR2 YSYEKL. This chain's CDR3 is CASSRVRNTEAFF. CDR3 nucleotides: TGCGCCAGCAGTCGGGTCCGGAACACTGAAGCTTTCTTT.

As concerns this clone: The sample carries other DNA sequences with the same CDR3. This chain joins TRBV24-1 and TRBJ2-1; TRBD2 matches 12 bases. V dropped 4 bases and J dropped 4; count of bases not matched to a gene: 4. This CDR3 region has 16 residues. Germline V CDR1 and CDR2: KGHDR, SFDVKD. The CDR3 spells CATSDPTSGSYNEQFF. CDR3 in DNA: TGTGCCACCAGTGACCCGACTAGCGGGAGTTACAATGAGCAGTTCTTC.

The chain couples TRBV4-1 to TRBJ2-4; 8 nucleotides agree with TRBD2. The CDR3 is 18 residues long. V shed 3 bases and J 0 bases; nucleotides not matched to a gene: 10. Germline V lookup: CDR1 MGHRA, CDR2 YSYEKL. The DNA for the CDR3 is TGCGCCAGCAGCCAGGGCCCGGGGGGGGGACAAGCCAAAAACATTCAGTACTTC. This encodes CASSQGPGGGQAKNIQYF.

V and J are TRBV15 and TRBJ1-1; D is ambiguous. The germline V gene encodes CDR1 LNHNV and CDR2 YYDKDF (reference sequence). V was cut by 3 bases and J by 1 base, with 6 bases left in between. This CDR3 contains 13 residues. The CDR3 is CATSSTANTEAFF. CDR3 nucleotides: TGTGCCACCAGCAGTACAGCGAACACTGAAGCTTTCTTT.

The J gene is TRBJ1-1, the V gene TRBV27; no clear D gene. V dropped 7 bases and J dropped 0 bases, with 9 bases sitting between them. Germline CDR1 and CDR2: MNHEY and SMNVEV (reference sequence). The CDR3 runs 13 residues. CDR3 sequence (DNA): TGTGCCAGCATGGCGGGCATGAACACTGAAGCTTTCTTT. Encoded protein: CASMAGMNTEAFF.

The CDR3 loop reads CASIQQETQYF. In DNA form, the CDR3 reads TGTGCCAGCATTCAGCAAGAGACCCAGTACTTC. The chain links TRBV2 to TRBJ2-5; no definite D call. The germline V and J ends were trimmed by 7 bases and 2 bases, with 5 bases remaining between them. The CDR3 runs 11 residues. Germline lookup yields CDR1 SNHLY and CDR2 FYNNEI.

The chain couples TRBV18 to TRBJ2-5, with D possibly TRBD2 on 5 matching bases. V was clipped by 0 bases and J by 5 bases, with 19 bases between them. The CDR3 has 17 amino acids. The germline V gene encodes CDR1 KGHSH and CDR2 LQKENI. The DNA of the CDR3 is TGTGCCAGCTCACCACCGAATTTTAGTAGCGAAGGGGAGACCCAGTACTTC. Translated, it gives CASSPPNFSSEGETQYF.

V gene TRBV24-1 combines with J gene TRBJ1-2; no clear D. Germline CDR1 reads KGHDR; CDR2 reads SFDVKD. CDR3 length equals 13 residues. V was cut by 10 bases and J by 1 base, with 12 bases left in between. In nucleotides, the CDR3 is TGTGCCACACAGTCCTCCCTTAACTATGGCTACACCTTC. Residues: CATQSSLNYGYTF.